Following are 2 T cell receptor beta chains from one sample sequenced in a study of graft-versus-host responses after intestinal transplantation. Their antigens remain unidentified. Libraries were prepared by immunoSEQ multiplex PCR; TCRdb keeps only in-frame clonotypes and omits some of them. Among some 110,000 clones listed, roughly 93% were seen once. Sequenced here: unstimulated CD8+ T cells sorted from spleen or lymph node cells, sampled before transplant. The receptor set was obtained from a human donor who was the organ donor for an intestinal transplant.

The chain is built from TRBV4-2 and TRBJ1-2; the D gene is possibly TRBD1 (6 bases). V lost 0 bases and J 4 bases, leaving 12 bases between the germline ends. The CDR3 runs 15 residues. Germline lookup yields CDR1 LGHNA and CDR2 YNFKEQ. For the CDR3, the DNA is TGTGCCAGCAGCCAAGATGCGGGGGCGGGCTATGGCTACACCTTC. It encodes CASSQDAGAGYGYTF.

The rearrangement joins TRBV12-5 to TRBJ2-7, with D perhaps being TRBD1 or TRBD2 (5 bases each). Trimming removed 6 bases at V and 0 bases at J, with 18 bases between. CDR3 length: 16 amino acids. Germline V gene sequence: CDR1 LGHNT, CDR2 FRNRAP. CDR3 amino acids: CASGDDQKGRSYEQYF. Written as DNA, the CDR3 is TGTGCTAGTGGCGACGATCAGAAGGGACGCTCCTACGAGCAGTACTTC. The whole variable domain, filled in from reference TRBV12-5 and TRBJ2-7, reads DARVTQTPRHKVTEMGQEVTMRCQPILGHNTVFWYRQTMMQGLELLAYFRNRAPLDDSGMPKDRFSAEMPDATLATLKIQPSEPRDSAVYFCASGDDQKGRSYEQYFGPGTRLTVT.